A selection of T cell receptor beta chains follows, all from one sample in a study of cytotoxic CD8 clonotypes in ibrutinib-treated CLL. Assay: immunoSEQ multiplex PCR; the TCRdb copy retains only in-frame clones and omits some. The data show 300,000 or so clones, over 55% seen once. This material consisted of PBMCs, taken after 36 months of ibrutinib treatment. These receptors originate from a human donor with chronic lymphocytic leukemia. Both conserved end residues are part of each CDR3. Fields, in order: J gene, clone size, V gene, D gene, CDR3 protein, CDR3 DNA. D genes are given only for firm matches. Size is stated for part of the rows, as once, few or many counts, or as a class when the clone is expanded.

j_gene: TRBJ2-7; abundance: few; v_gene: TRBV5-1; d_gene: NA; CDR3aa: CASRGDEQYF; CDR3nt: TGCGCCAGCAGGGGGGACGAGCAGTACTTC
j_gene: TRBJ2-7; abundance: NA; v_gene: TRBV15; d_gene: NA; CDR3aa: CATSRGEYEQYF; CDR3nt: TGTGCCACCAGCAGAGGAGAATACGAGCAGTACTTC
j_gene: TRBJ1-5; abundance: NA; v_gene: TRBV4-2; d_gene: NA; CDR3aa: CASRIFTSSNQPQHF; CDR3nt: TGTGCCAGCAGGATTTTTACATCTAGCAATCAGCCCCAGCATTTT
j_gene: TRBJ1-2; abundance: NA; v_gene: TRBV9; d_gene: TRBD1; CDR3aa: CASSVADRDWYGIRGGYTF; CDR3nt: TGTGCCAGCAGCGTAGCGGACAGGGATTGGTATGGGATTCGGGGAGGCTACACCTTC
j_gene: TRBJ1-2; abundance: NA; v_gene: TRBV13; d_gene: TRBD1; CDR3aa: CASSLGKPGGAGYTF; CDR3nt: TGTGCCAGCAGCTTAGGCAAACCAGGGGGCGCTGGCTACACCTTC
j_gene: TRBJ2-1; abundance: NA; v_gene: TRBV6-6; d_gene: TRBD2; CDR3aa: CASRLLAGGQDGRQFF; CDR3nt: TGTGCCAGCAGGCTACTAGCGGGAGGCCAGGATGGAAGGCAGTTCTTC
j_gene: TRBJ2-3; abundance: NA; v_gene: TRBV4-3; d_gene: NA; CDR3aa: CASSQDADRTDTQYF; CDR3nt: TGCGCCAGCAGCCAAGATGCTGACCGCACAGATACGCAGTATTTT
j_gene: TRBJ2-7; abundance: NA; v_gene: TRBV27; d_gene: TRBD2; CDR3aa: CASSLVGGDAYEQYF; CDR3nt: TGTGCCAGCAGTTTAGTTGGGGGGGACGCCTACGAGCAGTACTTC
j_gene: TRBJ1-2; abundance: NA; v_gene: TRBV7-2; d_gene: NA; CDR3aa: CASSQGGGYTF; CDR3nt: TGTGCCAGCTCTCAGGGTGGTGGCTACACCTTC
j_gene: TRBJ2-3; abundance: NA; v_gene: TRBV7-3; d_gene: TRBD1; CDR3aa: CASSFAGGRTDTQYF; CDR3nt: TGTGCCAGCAGCTTCGCAGGGGGCAGGACAGATACGCAGTATTTT
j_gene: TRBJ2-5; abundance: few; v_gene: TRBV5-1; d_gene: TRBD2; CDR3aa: CASSRGGQETQYF; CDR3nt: TGCGCCAGCAGTCGGGGGGGCCAAGAGACCCAGTACTTC
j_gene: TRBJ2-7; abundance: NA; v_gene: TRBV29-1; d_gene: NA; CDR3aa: CSVESRSKQYF; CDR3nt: TGCAGCGTTGAGTCTAGATCGAAGCAGTACTTC
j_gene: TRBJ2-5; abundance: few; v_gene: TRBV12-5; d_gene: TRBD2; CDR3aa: CASGASGSSAQYF; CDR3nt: TGTGCTAGTGGTGCTAGCGGGAGTTCGGCCCAGTACTTC
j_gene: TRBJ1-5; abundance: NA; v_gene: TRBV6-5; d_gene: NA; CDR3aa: CASRRANQPQHF; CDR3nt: TGTGCCAGCAGGAGGGCGAATCAGCCCCAGCATTTT
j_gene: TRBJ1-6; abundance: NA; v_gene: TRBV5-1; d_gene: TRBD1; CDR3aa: CASSLAAGGNSPLHF; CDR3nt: TGCGCCAGCAGCTTGGCCGCAGGGGGTAATTCACCCCTCCACTTT
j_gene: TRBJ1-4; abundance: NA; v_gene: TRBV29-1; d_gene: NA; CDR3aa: CSAEEGGEKLFF; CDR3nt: TGCAGCGCCGAGGAGGGTGGTGAAAAACTGTTTTTT
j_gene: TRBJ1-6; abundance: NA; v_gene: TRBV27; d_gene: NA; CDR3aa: CASSLRGFYSPLHF; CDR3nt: TGTGCCAGCAGTTTAAGAGGGTTTTATTCACCCCTCCACTTT
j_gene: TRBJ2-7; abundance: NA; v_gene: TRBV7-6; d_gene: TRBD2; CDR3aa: CASSLSIRTSVSEQYF; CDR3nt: TGTGCCAGCAGCTTAAGTATCAGGACTAGCGTAAGTGAGCAGTACTTC
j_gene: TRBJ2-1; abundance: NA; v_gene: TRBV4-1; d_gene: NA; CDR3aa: CASSQDYAGNEQFF; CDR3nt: TGCGCCAGCAGCCAAGATTACGCGGGGAATGAGCAGTTCTTC
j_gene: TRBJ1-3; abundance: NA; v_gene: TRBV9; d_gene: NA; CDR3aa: CASSVDTGLRGNTIYF; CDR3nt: TGTGCCAGCAGCGTAGACACAGGTCTGAGAGGAAACACCATATATTTT
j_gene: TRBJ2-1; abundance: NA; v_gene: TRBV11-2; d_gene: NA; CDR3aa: CASSLAGAYNEQFF; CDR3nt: TGTGCCAGCAGCTTGGCGGGGGCGTACAATGAGCAGTTCTTC
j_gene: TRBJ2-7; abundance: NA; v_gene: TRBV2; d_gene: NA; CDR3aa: CASTPGQPNYEQYF; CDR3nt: TGTGCCAGCACCCCTGGACAGCCGAACTACGAGCAGTACTTC
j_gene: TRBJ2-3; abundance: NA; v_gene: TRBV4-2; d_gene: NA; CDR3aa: CASSQESSRDTQYF; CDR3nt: TGTGCCAGCAGCCAAGAATCAAGTAGAGATACGCAGTATTTT
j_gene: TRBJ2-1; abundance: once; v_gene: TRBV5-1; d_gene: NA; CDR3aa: CASSQKFDEQFF; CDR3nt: TGCGCCAGCAGCCAAAAATTCGATGAGCAGTTCTTC
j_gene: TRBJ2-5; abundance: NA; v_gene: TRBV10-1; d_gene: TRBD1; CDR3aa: CASSESGRGPETQYF; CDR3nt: TGCGCCAGCAGTGAGTCGGGCAGGGGGCCGGAGACCCAGTACTTC
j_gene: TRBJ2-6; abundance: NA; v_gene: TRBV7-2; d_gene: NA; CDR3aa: CASDSIGSGANVLTF; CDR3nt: TGTGCCAGCGACTCGATCGGCTCTGGGGCCAACGTCCTGACTTTC
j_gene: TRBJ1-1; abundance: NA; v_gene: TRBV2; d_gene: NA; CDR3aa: CASSEGRPLNTEAFF; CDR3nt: TGTGCCAGCAGTGAAGGGAGGCCCTTGAACACTGAAGCTTTCTTT
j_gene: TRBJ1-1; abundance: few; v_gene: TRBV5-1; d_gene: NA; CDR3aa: CASSWGGGSGNTEAFF; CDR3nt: TGCGCCAGCAGCTGGGGAGGCGGTTCAGGGAACACTGAAGCTTTCTTT
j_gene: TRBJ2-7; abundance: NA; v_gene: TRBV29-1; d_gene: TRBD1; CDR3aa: CSARTGGNEQYF; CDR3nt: TGCAGCGCTCGGACAGGGGGGAACGAGCAGTACTTC
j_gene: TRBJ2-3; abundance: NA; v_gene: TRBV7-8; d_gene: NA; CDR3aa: CASSAYNGPAGTDTQYF; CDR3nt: TGTGCCAGCAGCGCATACAATGGGCCGGCTGGCACAGATACGCAGTATTTT
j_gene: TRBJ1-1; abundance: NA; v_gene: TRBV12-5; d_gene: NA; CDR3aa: CASGLSSNTEAFF; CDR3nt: TGTGCTAGTGGTTTGTCTAGTAACACTGAAGCTTTCTTT
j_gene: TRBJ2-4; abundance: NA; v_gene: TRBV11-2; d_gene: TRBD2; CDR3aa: CASSSWGVSGRDPKNIQYF; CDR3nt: TGTGCCAGCAGCTCATGGGGGGTTAGCGGGAGGGATCCCAAAAACATTCAGTACTTC
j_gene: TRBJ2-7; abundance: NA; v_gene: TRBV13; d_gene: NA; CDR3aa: CASSTGLLVNYEQYF; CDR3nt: TGTGCCAGCAGCACGGGGCTATTGGTTAACTACGAGCAGTACTTC
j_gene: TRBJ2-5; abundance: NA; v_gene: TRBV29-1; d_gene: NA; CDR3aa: CSETRLVGETQYF; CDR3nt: TGCAGCGAAACACGCCTGGTTGGGGAGACCCAGTACTTC
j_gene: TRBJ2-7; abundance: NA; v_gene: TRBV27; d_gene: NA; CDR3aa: CASSFVGPYEQYF; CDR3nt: TGTGCCAGCAGTTTTGTAGGGCCCTACGAGCAGTACTTC
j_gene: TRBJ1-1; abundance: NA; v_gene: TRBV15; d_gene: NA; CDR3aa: CATSRLDTGDTEAFF; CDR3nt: TGTGCCACCAGCAGACTTGACACCGGGGATACTGAAGCTTTCTTT
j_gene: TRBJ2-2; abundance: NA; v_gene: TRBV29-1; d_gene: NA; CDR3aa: CSVEGRGFGGTGELFF; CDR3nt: TGCAGCGTTGAAGGTCGGGGCTTCGGGGGCACCGGGGAGCTGTTTTTT
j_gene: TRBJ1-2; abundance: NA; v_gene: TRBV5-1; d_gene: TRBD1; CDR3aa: CASSKQGARDGYTF; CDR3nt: TGCGCCAGCAGCAAACAGGGGGCGCGGGATGGCTACACCTTC
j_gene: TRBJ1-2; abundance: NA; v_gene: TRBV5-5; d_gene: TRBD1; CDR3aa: CASSLAARGRADGYTF; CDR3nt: TGTGCCAGCAGCTTGGCCGCGAGGGGGCGGGCGGATGGCTACACCTTC
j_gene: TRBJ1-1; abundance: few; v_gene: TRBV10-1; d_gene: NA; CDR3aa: CASSPGGRANTEAFF; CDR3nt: TGCGCCAGCAGCCCAGGCGGCAGGGCGAACACTGAAGCTTTCTTT
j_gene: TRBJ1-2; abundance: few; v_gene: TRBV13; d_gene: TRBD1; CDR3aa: CASSNGQGVNYGYTF; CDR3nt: TGTGCCAGCAGCAATGGACAGGGGGTGAACTATGGCTACACCTTC
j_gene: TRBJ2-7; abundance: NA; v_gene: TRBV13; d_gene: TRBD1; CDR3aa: CASSFPGGNYEQYF; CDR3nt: TGTGCCAGCAGCTTCCCAGGGGGCAACTACGAGCAGTACTTC
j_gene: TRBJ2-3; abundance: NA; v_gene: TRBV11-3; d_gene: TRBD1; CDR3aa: CASSLGGTGTDTQYF; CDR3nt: TGTGCCAGCAGCTTAGGGGGGACAGGCACAGATACGCAGTATTTT
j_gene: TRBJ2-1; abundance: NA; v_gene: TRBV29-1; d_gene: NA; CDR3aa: CSVARGKVGNEQFF; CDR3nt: TGCAGCGTTGCCCGGGGGAAAGTCGGTAATGAGCAGTTCTTC
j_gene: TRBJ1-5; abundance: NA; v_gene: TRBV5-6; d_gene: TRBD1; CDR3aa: CASSLAGQGNQPQHF; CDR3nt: TGTGCCAGCAGCTTGGCGGGACAGGGCAATCAGCCCCAGCATTTT
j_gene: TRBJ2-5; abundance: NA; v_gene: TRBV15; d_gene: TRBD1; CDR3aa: CATSRDLGGAETQYF; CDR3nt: TGTGCCACCAGCAGAGATTTAGGGGGCGCGGAGACCCAGTACTTC
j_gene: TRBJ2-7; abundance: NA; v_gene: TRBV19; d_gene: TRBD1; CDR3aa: CASSTFLHRGNTAYEQYF; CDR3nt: TGTGCCAGTAGTACCTTTTTACACAGGGGCAACACGGCCTACGAGCAGTACTTC
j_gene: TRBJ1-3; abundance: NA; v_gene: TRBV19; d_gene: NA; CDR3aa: CASSTPFKGSSGNTIYF; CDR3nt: TGTGCCAGTAGTACCCCTTTCAAGGGGAGTTCTGGAAACACCATATATTTT